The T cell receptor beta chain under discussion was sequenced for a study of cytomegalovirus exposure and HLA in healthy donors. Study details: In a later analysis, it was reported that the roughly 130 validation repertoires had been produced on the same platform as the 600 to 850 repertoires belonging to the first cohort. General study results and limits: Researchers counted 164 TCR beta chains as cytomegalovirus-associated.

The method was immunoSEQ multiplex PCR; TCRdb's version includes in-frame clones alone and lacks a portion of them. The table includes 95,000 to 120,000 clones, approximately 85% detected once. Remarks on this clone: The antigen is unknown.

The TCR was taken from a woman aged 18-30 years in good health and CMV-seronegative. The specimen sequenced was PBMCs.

The CDR3 sequence is CASQRGGVTGELFF. The CDR3, as DNA: TGTGCCAGCCAACGGGGGGGGGTAACCGGGGAGCTGTTTTTT. The chain recombines TRBV2 with TRBJ2-2, with 8 bases that match TRBD2. The CDR3 runs 14 residues. With 8 bases clipped from V and 5 bases from J, the junction kept 7 bases outside the gene matches. Germline V lookup: CDR1 SNHLY, CDR2 FYNNEI.